Listed below are T cell receptor beta chains from one sample, sequenced in a study of shared clonotypes between healthy human individuals. Only in-frame clones appear in the TCRdb table, and some are missing; sequencing was by immunoSEQ multiplex PCR. The table lists just over 2,000,000 clones, about 94% of them singletons. The material sequenced was naive CD8+ T cells sorted from blood. Receptor source: a man aged 18 to 29 in good health. The CDR3 runs from the conserved cysteine through the conserved F or W.

V	J	CDR3
TRBV10-2	TRBJ2-7	CASGGQRSYEQYF
TRBV6-1	TRBJ1-5	CASSPWDSNQPQHF
TRBV19	TRBJ1-1	CASSIRGWDTEAFF
TRBV6-5	TRBJ2-7	CASSSVSGLGPHEQYF
TRBV9	TRBJ2-7	CASSVDGGTGSYEQYF
TRBV5-1	TRBJ1-2	CASSLLQGELRGYTF
TRBV7-9	TRBJ2-1	CASSLELARVDNEQFF
TRBV5-8	TRBJ2-1	CASSLGLLYNEQFF
TRBV7-9	TRBJ2-7	CASPDPGCFSYEQYF
TRBV7-2	TRBJ1-1	CASSFDGDTEAFF
TRBV7-2	TRBJ2-3	CASSLGASTDTQYF
TRBV27	TRBJ1-4	CASSPWSGDEKLFF
TRBV7-9	TRBJ2-7	CASSGRQNTYEQYF
TRBV27	TRBJ2-5	CASSLDSSFATQYF
TRBV15	TRBJ2-1	CATALGLAGVPFF
TRBV7-2	TRBJ2-2	CASSLPRGTGELFF